The 27 T cell receptor beta chains below all came from one sample that was sequenced in a study of T cell repertoires in cytomegalovirus infection. No antigens are known for them. MiXCR, applied by TCRdb to the reads, yields one record per CDR3 protein. The sample lists roughly 920,000 distinct CDR3 sequences; around 31% were seen once. The sequencing used cultured CD8+ T cells from PBMCs, collected from culture after CMV antigen stimulation. The receptors here all came from a human donor in good health (CMV status not recorded). Some clones in this sample may be carry-over from other donors' samples.

This clonotype came up a few times. The genes are TRBV7-9 and TRBJ1-1, with unresolved D. This CDR3 has 14 residues. V lost 8 bases to trimming and J lost 4 bases, with 17 bases between them. Per germline, CDR1 SEHNR and CDR2 FQNEAQ (reference sequence). CDR3 sequence reads: CASALSGGPTEAFF. DNA for the CDR3: TGTGCCAGCGCGCTTAGCGGAGGGCCCACTGAAGCTTTCTTT.

The sample holds a few counts of this clonotype. V gene TRBV9 combines with J gene TRBJ2-1; 7 positions match TRBD2. CDR3 length equals 17 residues. V trimming: 6 bases; J trimming: 8 bases; junction bases outside the gene matches: 20. Germline V gene lookup returns CDR1 SGDLS and CDR2 YYNGEE. The CDR3 region is CASNNPRRGERSDEQFF. CDR3 nucleotides: TGTGCCAGCAACAACCCCCGACGGGGGGAACGGAGCGATGAGCAGTTCTTC.

The rearrangement joins TRBV7-9 to TRBJ2-1; D is unclear. Trimming took off 11 bases at V and 8 bases at J, with 16 bases between the two ends. Looked up from germline, CDR1 is SEHNR and CDR2 is FQNEAQ (reference sequence). CDR3 length: 12 amino acids. Here the CDR3 DNA reads TGTGCCCTTAGTCCTAAGGCGTATGAGCAGTTCTTC. Protein: CALSPKAYEQFF.

Only a few counts were recorded for this clonotype. The J gene is TRBJ1-1, the V gene TRBV4-1; no reliable D call. Germline loops: CDR1 MGHRA, CDR2 YSYEKL. The CDR3 is made up of 14 amino acids. Trimming cost V 1 base and J 2 bases, with 8 bases left between them. This CDR3 reads CASSQALANTEAFF. The CDR3 bases are TGCGCCAGCAGCCAAGCCTTAGCAAACACTGAAGCTTTCTTT.

This clonotype was seen only a few times. The rearrangement joins TRBV4-1 to TRBJ1-4; a weak D match, TRBD1 (5 bases). The CDR3 sequence is 15 residues long. In germline, CDR1 is MGHRA, CDR2 YSYEKL. Trimming shortened V by 2 bases and J by 6 bases, and 13 bases separated the two germline ends. CDR3 sequence reads: CASSQFSGGDEKLFF. CDR3 nucleotide sequence: TGCGCCAGCAGCCAATTTTCCGGGGGAGATGAAAAACTGTTTTTT.

In this sample, this clonotype turned up a few times. The genes are TRBV2 and TRBJ2-1; 8 bases are a match to TRBD1. V shed 6 bases, J shed 7 bases, and the junction held 5 bases outside the gene matches. The length of the CDR3 is 13 residues. Germline V gene data show CDR1 as SNHLY and CDR2 as FYNNEI. The CDR3 nucleotides read TGTGCCAGCAGGGACAGGGCGGGGAATGAGCAGTTCTTC. Its translation is CASRDRAGNEQFF.

Many counts were recorded for this clonotype. The chain has TRBV29-1 and TRBJ2-4; 7 positions match TRBD1. The CDR3 runs to 14 residues. CDR1 is SQVTM and CDR2 is ANQGSEA in the germline V gene. The V segment lost 4 bases and the J segment 16 bases; nucleotides outside the gene matches: 19. The CDR3 reads CSVVPLVTGEKQYF. Here the CDR3 DNA reads TGCAGCGTTGTTCCACTCGTCACAGGGGAAAAGCAATACTTC. Full variable domain (remainder filled in from reference TRBV29-1 and TRBJ2-4): SAVISQKPSRDICQRGTSLTIQCQVDSQVTMMFWYRQQPGQSLTLIATANQGSEATYESGFVIDKFPISRPNLTFSTLTVSNMSPEDSSIYLCSVVPLVTGEKQYFGAGTRLSVL.

CDR3 region: CASSGWDRVNTGELFF. In DNA form, the CDR3 reads TGTGCCAGCAGTGGATGGGACAGGGTGAACACCGGGGAGCTGTTTTTT. J is TRBJ2-2 and V is TRBV27, with 9 bases fitting TRBD1. V lost 5 bases and J lost 1; bases outside the gene matches: 5. This CDR3 contains 16 residues. Germline assignment: CDR1 MNHEY and CDR2 SMNVEV (reference sequence).

A few counts support this clonotype. The chain combines TRBV2 with TRBJ2-5; D is unresolved. The germline V and J ends were trimmed by 0 bases and 4 bases, with 12 bases remaining between them. Germline V gene data show CDR1 as SNHLY and CDR2 as FYNNEI. This CDR3 spans 15 amino acids. In DNA form, the CDR3 reads TGTGCCAGCAGTGAAGCTGGGCCCTCCGGAGAGACCCAGTACTTC. The encoded protein is CASSEAGPSGETQYF. Variable domain in full (rest from reference TRBV2 and TRBJ2-5): EPEVTQTPSHQVTQMGQEVILRCVPISNHLYFYWYRQILGQKVEFLVSFYNNEISEKSEIFDDQFSVERPDGSNFTLKIRSTKLEDSAMYFCASSEAGPSGETQYFGPGTRLLVL.

The V gene is TRBV20-1, the J gene TRBJ2-1; 7 bases agree with TRBD2. The CDR3 extends over 12 amino acids. Unmatched junction bases numbered 5, after V lost 0 bases and J lost 12 bases. Germline loops: CDR1 DFQATT, CDR2 SNEGSKA (reference sequence). Here the CDR3 DNA reads TGCAGTGCTAGAGATAGAGGACTAGGGCAGTTCTTC. It yields the protein CSARDRGLGQFF.

The V and J genes are TRBV6-5 and TRBJ2-5; D is perhaps TRBD1 or TRBD2 (5 bases each). The germline V gene encodes CDR1 MNHEY and CDR2 SVGAGI. This CDR3 region has 13 residues. The ends were cut back, 5 bases at V and 4 bases at J, with 11 bases in the middle. Here the CDR3 reads CASSQGPRETQYF. The CDR3 nucleotides read TGTGCCAGCAGTCAGGGACCGAGAGAGACCCAGTACTTC.

This chain joins TRBV12-3 or TRBV12-4 and TRBJ2-2, with a possible D match to TRBD1 (5 bases). There are 17 residues in the CDR3. The V end lost 7 bases, the J end lost 4 bases, and 22 bases lay between the germline ends. The CDR3 bases are TGTGCCAGCACCCCCAGGGTAGCCCTGACAGTCACCGGGGAGCTGTTTTTT. Translating gives CASTPRVALTVTGELFF.

Many counts were recorded for this clonotype. This sequence joins TRBV7-6 and TRBJ2-7; tentative D call: TRBD1 (5 bases). This CDR3 has 15 amino acids. The V gene's germline CDR1 is SGHVS and CDR2 FNYEAQ. Trimming pared 5 bases from V and 3 bases from J, leaving 17 bases between. Written as DNA, the CDR3 is TGTGCCAGCAGCCCTCGGTCAACAGGAATCTACGAGCAGTACTTC. Translation gives CASSPRSTGIYEQYF.

This clonotype was counted between two and nine times. The chain carries TRBV20-1 and TRBJ2-3, with D perhaps matching TRBD1 (6 bases). CDR3 length: 15 residues. Germline CDR1 DFQATT, CDR2 SNEGSKA (reference sequence). With 6 bases removed from V and 1 base from J, the gap between germline ends came to 17 bases. As DNA, the CDR3 is TGCAGTGCGGGGGACACGGCGGAGGGCACAGATACGCAGTATTTT. This codes for CSAGDTAEGTDTQYF.

This chain's CDR3 is CASSEIGSRELFF. CDR3 DNA: TGTGCCAGCAGTGAGATAGGATCCAGGGAGCTGTTTTTT. V usage is TRBV6-1 and J usage is TRBJ2-2; D call uncertain. The CDR3 has 13 residues. Per the germline V gene, CDR1 is MNHNS and CDR2 is SASEGT. The germline V and J ends were trimmed by 3 bases and 9 bases, with 11 bases remaining between them.

This clonotype was counted a few times. The chain employs TRBV5-1 and TRBJ2-7; 7 positions agree with TRBD1. CDR3 length: 14 residues. CDR1 and CDR2 from the germline V gene are SGHRS and YFSETQ. The J segment lost 3 bases and the V segment lost 4 bases, leaving 7 bases of the junction unmatched. DNA of the CDR3: TGCGCCAGCAGCCCCTCCGGGACAGACTACGAGCAGTACGTC. Its translation is CASSPSGTDYEQYV.

J is TRBJ1-1 and V is TRBV7-9, with 7 bases matching TRBD1. V trimming: 4 bases; J trimming: 3 bases; junction bases outside the gene matches: 5. The germline CDR1 and CDR2 sequences are SEHNR and FQNEAQ (reference sequence). This CDR3 has 14 residues. This chain's CDR3 is CASSSRQGDTEAFF. Here the CDR3 DNA reads TGTGCCAGCAGCTCGCGACAGGGCGACACTGAAGCTTTCTTT.

This clonotype was detected many times. The chain links TRBV5-6 to TRBJ2-6; 9 nucleotides line up with TRBD1. Losses at the gene ends were 4 bases for V and 0 bases for J; bases not matched to a gene: 8. The CDR3 totals 18 residues. CDR1 SGHDT and CDR2 YYEEEE come from the germline V gene. DNA for the CDR3: TGTGCCAGCAGCCCACCGGGACAGGGTTTCTCTGGGGCCAACGTCCTGACTTTC. This codes for CASSPPGQGFSGANVLTF.

This clonotype showed up many times. The genes are TRBV7-9 and TRBJ2-7; possible D gene TRBD2, 5 bases. CDR1 is SEHNR, CDR2 FQNEAQ, per germline (reference sequence). The CDR3 length is 16 residues. The V end lost 4 bases, the J end lost 0 bases, and 16 bases lay between the germline ends. CDR3 bases: TGTGCCAGCAGCTCCCCCACGGTGGGGAGCTCCTACGAGCAGTACGTC. Amino acid sequence: CASSSPTVGSSYEQYV.

For the CDR3, the DNA is TGCAGTGCTAGACGTGGTCTGTCCTACAATGAGCAGTTCTTC. This encodes CSARRGLSYNEQFF. This chain links TRBV20-1 with TRBJ2-1, with D unresolved. The germline V and J ends were trimmed by 2 bases and 1 base, with 9 bases remaining between them. This CDR3 region has 14 residues. The germline V gene has CDR1 DFQATT and CDR2 SNEGSKA (reference sequence).

A few counts support this clonotype. This chain links TRBV6-5 with TRBJ2-3; 7 nucleotides align to TRBD1. Looked up from germline, CDR1 is MNHEY and CDR2 is SVGAGI. J lost 0 bases, V lost 6 bases, and 6 bases had no gene match. The CDR3 runs 15 residues. The CDR3 spells CASSGTATSTDTQYF. The CDR3 DNA sequence: TGTGCCAGCAGCGGGACAGCTACTAGCACAGATACGCAGTATTTT.

This clonotype showed up just a few times. The V and J genes are TRBV7-2 and TRBJ2-1; perhaps D is TRBD1 or TRBD2 (5 bases each). V gave up 5 bases and J gave up 3 bases, with 14 bases separating them. Germline V gene data show CDR1 as SGHTA and CDR2 as FQGNSA. The CDR3 extends over 15 amino acids. This chain's CDR3 is CASSRGTGLYNEQFF. The DNA of the CDR3 is TGTGCCAGCAGCCGGGGAACAGGTCTCTACAATGAGCAGTTCTTC.

The rearrangement links TRBV19 to TRBJ1-5; maybe TRBD1 (6 bases). The CDR3 runs to 15 residues. V was pared by 5 bases and J by 5 bases, with 16 bases between. Germline values: CDR1 LNHDA, CDR2 SQIVND (reference sequence). CDR3 nucleotide sequence: TGTGCCAGTAGTGTCCTCCGGGACACACATCAGCCCCAGCATTTT. Encoded protein: CASSVLRDTHQPQHF.

This clonotype turned up a few times. This chain joins TRBV5-5 and TRBJ2-7, with D tentatively TRBD1 (5 bases). V lost 4 bases and J lost 4, with 18 bases in between. Looked up from germline, CDR1 is SGHKS and CDR2 is YYEKEE (reference sequence). The CDR3 sequence is 15 residues long. CDR3 sequence reads: CASSQDKERYYEQYF. The CDR3 bases are TGTGCCAGCAGCCAGGACAAGGAACGTTATTACGAGCAGTACTTC. Variable domain in full (rest from reference TRBV5-5 and TRBJ2-7): DAGVTQSPTHLIKTRGQQVTLRCSPISGHKSVSWYQQVLGQGPQFIFQYYEKEERGRGNFPDRFSARQFPNYSSELNVNALLLGDSALYLCASSQDKERYYEQYFGPGTRLTVT.

Concerning this clonotype itself: A read error may explain this, as a much larger clone is one base away. V is TRBV20-1 and J is TRBJ1-2; D not certain. Germline assignment: CDR1 DFQATT and CDR2 SNEGSKA (reference sequence). CDR3 length: 13 residues. V dropped 0 bases and J dropped 2 bases, with 7 bases sitting between them. The CDR3 loop is CSARDLENYGYTF. For the CDR3, the DNA is TGCAGTGCTAGAGATCTAGAGAACTATGGCTACACCTTC.

At least ten counts were recorded for this clonotype. The chain links TRBV7-8 to TRBJ1-2, with D unclear. This CDR3 spans 14 amino acids. The germline CDR1 and CDR2 sequences are SGHVS and FQNEAQ. Trimming stripped 5 bases from V and 4 bases from J, with 14 bases between. CDR3 coding DNA: TGTGCCAGCAGCCATACGGGCACCCCCTATGGCTACACCTTC. This sequence encodes CASSHTGTPYGYTF.

The chain joins TRBV29-1 to TRBJ2-2, with 10 positions matching TRBD1. The CDR3 is made up of 16 amino acids. CDR1 and CDR2 (germline): SQVTM, ANQGSEA. V was clipped by 0 bases and J by 1 base; unmatched bases: 2. This CDR3 is CSVEEGTGVNTGELFF. The CDR3 nucleotides are TGCAGCGTTGAAGAGGGGACAGGGGTGAACACCGGGGAGCTGTTTTTT.